Sequencing of this T cell receptor beta chain was carried out in a study of T cell changes during pregnancy in multiple sclerosis (dated by TCRdb to the late 2010s). General notes on the study: The study looked at changes in the T cell repertoire across pregnancy in women with multiple sclerosis.

CDR1 and CDR2 (SGHTA, FQGNSA) derive from the germline V gene. Cut back by 1 base and 6 bases, the V and J ends lie 6 bases apart. Its CDR3 holds 13 amino acids, cysteine through phenylalanine. The sequence is cut down to CDR3 DNA, 39 bases in frame from base 1. Libraries came from the immunoSEQ multiplex PCR assay. This immuneACCESS table, as held by TCRdb, lists in-frame sequences with V and J called but not all clones. Of the missing ones, under half trace to an unresolved V gene in checked studies; the others have no known cause. For this sample there are 130,000 or so clones; about 96% appear just once. In total, the top ten clones hold over 0.35% of the sample. This clone has just one count. The specificity of this receptor is unknown. Qualities for individual bases were not recorded, and no much larger clone is one base off.

The TCR sequence derives from a female donor with multiple sclerosis, enrolled in a pregnancy study. Sequences were derived from peripheral blood, sampled after pregnancy. This chain is built from TRBV7-2 and TRBJ2-2, with the D gene not clear enough to name. This receptor carries the CDR3 CASSLVQSGELFF. The DNA is as follows: TGTGCCAGCAGCTTAGTTCAGTCCGGGGAGCTGTTTTTT.